The sequence of this TCR beta chain was determined in a study of T cell responses to AZD1222 COVID-19 vaccine. With 4 bases clipped from V and 9 bases from J, the junction kept 2 bases outside the gene matches. CDR1 is SGHNT, CDR2 YENEEA, per germline. The CDR3 has 13 amino acids. Study conclusions and caveats: Among those given AZD1222, only five or six were seropositive at baseline.

TCRdb keeps only in-frame clones here, not all; method: immunoSEQ multiplex PCR. The sample has 150,000 or so clones, less than 95% seen once. Points on this clone: Its matching antigen is unknown.

The material sequenced was peripheral blood, taken 28 days after the second AZD1222 dose. J is TRBJ2-7 and V is TRBV11-3; 14 nucleotides agree with TRBD2. The origin of this receptor is an adult who received the AZD1222 COVID-19 vaccine. CDR3 protein: CASSSGLAGGQYF. CDR3 DNA sequence: TGTGCCAGCAGCTCAGGACTAGCGGGGGGGCAGTACTTC.